The clone carrying this T cell receptor (beta chain) occurred many times. Antigen unknown. This specimen belongs to a study of T cells after yellow fever vaccination. Overall study context: Fractions containing few cells were prepared with SMART-Seq v4 Ultra Low Input. Study-wide points: Contamination by abundant bulk-population clonotypes could be present in FACS-sorted repertoires. A large majority of primary-vaccination clones showed up again after the booster (96% CD4, 88% CD8).

TCRdb reprocessed the 5' RACE reads with MiXCR, giving one entry per CDR3 protein. The sample consists of more than 350,000 distinct CDR3 sequences, 11% of them appearing once. The receptor's source is a man younger than 35 who received the YFV17D yellow fever vaccine. The sequencing here drew on PBMCs, taken on the day of the first yellow fever vaccination.

The CDR3 reads CASSPTTDSYNEQFF. In DNA form, the CDR3 reads TGCGCCAGCAGCCCGACGACAGACTCCTACAATGAGCAGTTCTTC. The rearrangement links TRBV5-1 to TRBJ2-1; D is perhaps TRBD1 (5 bases). The CDR3 is made up of 15 amino acids. Per the germline V gene, CDR1 is SGHRS and CDR2 is YFSETQ. Trimming took off 4 bases at V and 0 bases at J, with 11 bases between the two ends.